This T cell receptor (beta chain) derives from a study of chemoradiotherapy in HPV16-positive cancers. General study findings and limits: Better recurrence-free survival went with HPV-responsive T-cell expansion in HPV16-positive patients. Candidate HPV-specific clones and E7-related TCR motifs grew in tumor during treatment. Only a couple of HPV16-positive patients supplied the functional HPV-specificity definition.

Of note for this clone: Its antigen remains unidentified.

The table came from immunoSEQ multiplex PCR; TCRdb's copy has only in-frame clones and leaves some out. This sample has 25,000 to 35,000 clones, with roughly nine tenths found just once. CDR3 length: 15 amino acids. Germline V CDR1 and CDR2: PRHDT, FYEKMQ (reference sequence). The V end was cut by 4 bases, the J end by 4 bases, with 13 bases between. Over chemoradiotherapy, repertoires were sampled more than once. This TCR was sampled from a human donor with HPV-associated anogenital cancer. The chain uses TRBV13 and TRBJ2-2; perhaps TRBD2 as D (6 bases). Specimen: blood, collected from a patient who underwent chemoradiotherapy. Here the CDR3 reads CASSWRGHPTGELFF. Here the CDR3 DNA reads TGTGCCAGCAGCTGGCGGGGCCACCCCACCGGGGAGCTGTTTTTT.